This record covers a single T cell receptor beta chain. Its recognized antigen is unknown. It has no much larger one-base neighbor in the sample; base qualities were not kept. This record belongs to a study of OX40 agonist ivuxolimab in advanced cancers. Notes on the research overall: Ivuxolimab was a fully human IgG2 agonistic monoclonal antibody targeting the costimulatory receptor OX40 (CD134). Intravenous ivuxolimab was administered to patients every 2 weeks at six dose levels: 0.01, 0.1, 0.3, 1.5, 3 and 10 mg/kg. The paper describes the monotherapy dose-escalation part (N ≈ 49 patients) of the phase I trial of ivuxolimab. Partial responses were achieved by three dose-escalation patients, of whom one had hepatocellular carcinoma and two had cutaneous melanoma. A male proportion of roughly 80% and a mean age of 60 years, ranging from about 23 to 90, were recorded for the dose-escalation cohort. Patients were allowed to have had prior anti-PD-1, anti-PD-L1 or anti-CTLA-4 therapy, and approximately 40% of the dose-escalation patients had been treated with checkpoint inhibitors. Of the approximately 54 patients in dose escalation, about 20 had hepatocellular carcinoma, some 15 had melanoma, 9 had renal cell carcinoma and 9 had head and neck cancer. Peripheral TCRbeta sequencing was intended to test whether TCR sequence diversity was altered and clonal T-cell expansion was caused by ivuxolimab.

For sequencing of the TCRbeta CDR3 region, genomic DNA was extracted from the sorted cells. The immunoSEQ Assay was used to sequence the TCRbeta CDR3 regions. The table comes from immuneACCESS by way of TCRdb, which keeps in-frame sequences with V and J called. Part of the clones is missing from these tables; in studies checked, under half for an unresolved V gene and the rest for unknown reasons. The sample includes approximately 40,000 clones, with 83% observed a single time. 20% to 25% of the sample lies in the top ten. The CDR3, cysteine through phenylalanine, is 17 amino acids long. Only the CDR3 portion is preserved as DNA: 51 bases, with reading frame beginning at the first base. From the germline V gene, CDR1 is LGHNA and CDR2 is YNFKEQ. Trimming at the junction amounts to 0 bases on V and 0 bases on J, and the germline ends lie 12 bases apart. Paper-wide results and their limitations: In the 0.1-3.0 mg/kg groups, partial responders were among the patients with the lowest normalized peripheral clonal expansion, particularly in CD8+ T cells. Clonal expansion of both CD4+ and CD8+ blood T cells was observed from baseline to week 6 at doses 0.1 to 3.0 mg/kg. Low levels of normalized T-cell clonal expansion were also seen in some patients who did not respond. After ivuxolimab, more expanded clones were found on average in CD8+ T cells than in CD4+ T cells. The antigen specificity of the peripheral T cells that underwent clonal expansion was not determined.

Patients with autoimmune disease history or receiving systemic immunosuppression were excluded from the trial. In every dose cohort, peripheral blood was drawn for TCR sequencing at baseline, cycle 4 day 1, and cycle 7 day 1. Samples came from an open-label, multicenter, first-in-human phase I dose-escalation trial of ivuxolimab. Adults with locally advanced or metastatic melanoma, renal cell carcinoma, hepatocellular carcinoma or head and neck squamous cell carcinoma were enrolled in the trial. CD4+ and CD8+ T cells were sorted separately from peripheral blood before TCR sequencing. The source was CD4+ or CD8+ T cells sorted from blood, collected in a trial of the OX40 agonist ivuxolimab. This clonotype was sampled from an adult with an advanced solid tumor such as melanoma, head and neck, liver or kidney cancer. Here the chain combines TRBV4-2 and TRBJ2-1; confidence is insufficient to name the D gene. The DNA sequence follows: TGTGCCAGCAGCCAAGAAGACGGCCGATACTCCTACAATGAGCAGTTCTTC. Its protein product is CASSQEDGRYSYNEQFF.